This T cell receptor beta chain was identified in a study of CD8+ T cells in alopecia areata. Study results and caveats: Whereas mice showed it more clearly, TCR sharing across patients was murkier, possibly because of HLA. Elevated clonality characterized lesional scalp relative to normal scalp, particularly in alopecia totalis/universalis. Alphabeta T cells residing in normal skin are also sequenced in scalp samples.

Once RNA had been extracted, it was reverse transcribed into cDNA to act as the sequencing template. TCRdb's table, derived via immunoSEQ multiplex PCR, lists solely in-frame clones and lacks some. Of 150,000 or so clones in the sample, about 54% were seen once. It was from PBMCs that CD4+ and CD8+ T cells were sorted. V shed 4 bases and J 7 bases; nucleotides not matched to a gene: 12. Germline CDR1 is SEHNR and CDR2 is FQNEAQ (reference sequence). The CDR3 extends over 16 amino acids. In this sample, this clone turned up a few times. Its cognate antigen is unknown. Specimen: CD4+ T cells sorted from blood. This sequence was found in a human donor in good health. V and J are TRBV7-9 and TRBJ2-1; 8 bases line up with TRBD2. The CDR3, as DNA: TGTGCCAGCAGCTCCTTAGCGGGAATGATGCGGAATGAGCAGTTCTTC. This sequence encodes CASSSLAGMMRNEQFF.